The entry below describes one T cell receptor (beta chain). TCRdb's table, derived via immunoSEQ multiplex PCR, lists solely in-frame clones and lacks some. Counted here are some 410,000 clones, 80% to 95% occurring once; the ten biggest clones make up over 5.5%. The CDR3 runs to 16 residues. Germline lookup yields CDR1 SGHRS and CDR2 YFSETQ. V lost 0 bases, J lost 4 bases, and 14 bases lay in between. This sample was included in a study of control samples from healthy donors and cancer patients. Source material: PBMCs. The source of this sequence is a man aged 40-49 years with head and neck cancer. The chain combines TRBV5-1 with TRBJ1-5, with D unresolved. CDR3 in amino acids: CASSLEGAGANQPQHF. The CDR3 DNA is TGCGCCAGCAGCTTGGAGGGCGCAGGAGCAAATCAGCCCCAGCATTTT.